The present entry profiles one T cell receptor beta chain with its context. Its antigen is unidentified. Regarding time point: cycle 4 day 1 (C4D1), after 5 to 7 weeks of nivolumab. Every patient had relapsed following autologous stem cell transplantation, and cohorts differed in brentuximab vedotin exposure. The CD4+ T cells used were purified from thawed PBMCs through magnetic negative selection. Germline V gene sequence: CDR1 MDHEN, CDR2 SYDVKM. The CDR3 spans 13 residues. The V and J ends lost 8 bases and 2 bases respectively, with 13 bases between them. The data derive from a study of PD-1 blockade in classical Hodgkin lymphoma. Libraries were prepared by immunoSEQ multiplex PCR; TCRdb keeps only in-frame clonotypes and omits some of them. The sample has tens of thousands of clones, about 90% seen once. Points from the study as a whole: Relapsed/refractory patients reportedly had the lowest baseline TCR diversity, below newly diagnosed patients, who were below healthy donors.

The receptor was derived from a human donor with classical Hodgkin lymphoma. V and J are TRBV28 and TRBJ2-7; perhaps TRBD2 as D (6 bases). Sequenced here: CD4+ T cells from blood, sampled before the fourth cycle of nivolumab. CDR3 nucleotide sequence: TGTGCCAGCCTGGAGGGTTTTCCCTACGAGCAGTACTTC. Translation gives CASLEGFPYEQYF.